Below, 18 T cell receptor beta chains from the same sample are listed, as sequenced in a study of cytomegalovirus exposure and HLA in healthy donors. Use of 60 Vbeta and 13 Jbeta primers characterized the PCR. Assay: immunoSEQ multiplex PCR; the TCRdb copy retains only in-frame clones and omits some. Its listing shows under 200,000 clones. Sequenced material: PBMCs. The receptor set was obtained from a man in his thirties or forties in good health and CMV-seronegative.

V usage is TRBV11-1 and J usage is TRBJ2-3, with 14 bases identical to TRBD2. Looked up from germline, CDR1 is SGHAT and CDR2 is FQDESV (reference sequence). CDR3 length: 16 amino acids. V lost 7 bases and J lost 7; bases outside the gene matches: 10. The CDR3 protein is CASNQQGTSGRNTQYF. The CDR3 nucleotides are TGTGCCAGCAACCAGCAAGGGACTAGCGGGAGAAATACGCAGTATTTT.

The J gene is TRBJ1-1, the V gene TRBV5-4; D is unresolved. V lost 0 bases, J lost 3 bases, and 12 bases lay in between. The germline V gene encodes CDR1 SGHNT and CDR2 YYREEE (reference sequence). The CDR3 loop spans 15 amino acids. CDR3 protein: CASSLDGRAHTEAFF. CDR3 DNA sequence: TGTGCCAGCAGCTTGGATGGGCGGGCCCACACTGAAGCTTTCTTT. The full variable domain, in which reference TRBV5-4 and TRBJ1-1 provide the parts outside the CDR3, is ETGVTQSPTHLIKTRGQQVTLRCSSQSGHNTVSWYQQALGQGPQFIFQYYREEENGRGNFPPRFSGLQFPNYSSELNVNALELDDSALYLCASSLDGRAHTEAFFGQGTRLTVV.

Turning to this clone: The same CDR3 is also encoded by other DNA sequences in this sample. The V call is TRBV19, the J call TRBJ2-2, with 9 bases aligning to TRBD2. The CDR3 has 16 amino acids. Germline V CDR1 and CDR2: LNHDA, SQIVND (reference sequence). Trimming cost V 4 bases and J 8 bases; bases outside gene matches: 11. The CDR3 region has the DNA TGTGCCAGTAGTAACCCCGGGACTAGCTCTCGTGGGGAGCTGTTTTTT. It specifies CASSNPGTSSRGELFF.

The chain has TRBV28 and TRBJ2-7; 10 bases map to TRBD2. With V trimmed by 5 bases and J by 5 bases, 12 bases remained unmatched. The CDR3 has 16 residues. The V gene's germline CDR1 is MDHEN and CDR2 SYDVKM. CDR3 loop: CASSHHRLAGGNEQYF. CDR3 in DNA: TGTGCCAGCAGTCACCACCGACTAGCGGGCGGCAACGAGCAGTACTTC.

The chain combines TRBV7-8 with TRBJ2-7; 8 positions match TRBD1. Unmatched junction bases numbered 8, after V lost 5 bases and J lost 5 bases. The CDR3 runs 14 residues. The germline CDR1 and CDR2 sequences are SGHVS and FQNEAQ. Here the CDR3 reads CASSGGQGLNEQYF. CDR3 in DNA: TGTGCCAGCAGCGGTGGACAGGGTCTCAACGAGCAGTACTTC.

The chain employs TRBV5-1 and TRBJ2-3; 9 bases line up with TRBD2. Germline CDR1 is SGHRS and CDR2 is YFSETQ. The V and J ends lost 1 base and 2 bases, in that order; junction bases with no gene match: 5. The CDR3 has 16 residues. The CDR3 sequence: CASSLWPSGTTDTQYF. CDR3 nucleotide sequence: TGCGCCAGCAGCTTGTGGCCTAGCGGGACCACAGATACGCAGTATTTT.

The chain combines TRBV19 with TRBJ2-3; 9 bases fit TRBD2. In germline, CDR1 is LNHDA, CDR2 SQIVND (reference sequence). This CDR3 contains 15 residues. The J segment lost 4 bases and the V segment lost 1 base, leaving 3 bases of the junction unmatched. The chain's CDR3 is CASSIGGGAPDTQYF. The CDR3 DNA sequence: TGTGCCAGTAGTATAGGCGGGGGGGCCCCAGATACGCAGTATTTT.

This chain joins TRBV27 and TRBJ2-3; a possible D gene is TRBD2 (6 bases). Germline V gives CDR1 MNHEY, CDR2 SMNVEV (reference sequence). Trimming pared 3 bases from V and 0 bases from J, leaving 10 bases between. There are 15 residues in the CDR3. CDR3 sequence (DNA): TGTGCCAGCAGTTTCAAGGGACTCAGCACAGATACGCAGTATTTT. This sequence encodes CASSFKGLSTDTQYF.

The chain carries TRBV5-4 and TRBJ2-7; 10 nucleotides match TRBD1. V shed 3 bases and J 2 bases; nucleotides not matched to a gene: 5. Germline CDR1 and CDR2: SGHNT and YYREEE (reference sequence). The CDR3 has 15 amino acids. CDR3 DNA: TGTGCCAGCAGCTCGGGACAGGGGCAAACCTACGAGCAGTACTTC. Its protein product is CASSSGQGQTYEQYF.

V is TRBV18 and J is TRBJ2-3; possible D gene TRBD2, 6 bases. Per the germline V gene, CDR1 is KGHSH and CDR2 is LQKENI. V gave up 3 bases and J gave up 3 bases, with 13 bases separating them. The length of the CDR3 is 15 residues. CDR3 sequence reads: CASSPTVAVTDTQYF. The CDR3 bases are TGTGCCAGCTCACCGACAGTAGCGGTGACAGATACGCAGTATTTT.

The chain is built from TRBV10-3 and TRBJ1-5; no definite D call. CDR1 is ENHRY, CDR2 SYGVKD, per germline. V dropped 4 bases and J dropped 0 bases, with 4 bases sitting between them. The CDR3 has 13 amino acids. The chain's CDR3 is CAISVYSNQPQHF. CDR3 bases: TGTGCCATCAGTGTTTATAGCAATCAGCCCCAGCATTTT.

This chain joins TRBV2 and TRBJ1-1, with TRBD1 identical over 8 bases. Germline V gene data show CDR1 as SNHLY and CDR2 as FYNNEI. The CDR3 loop spans 14 amino acids. V lost 7 bases, J lost 3 bases, and 7 bases stayed unmatched. CDR3 sequence: CASTLQGGDTEAFF. DNA of the CDR3: TGTGCCAGCACCCTACAGGGGGGGGACACTGAAGCTTTCTTT.

The chain recombines TRBV19 with TRBJ2-3; 8 bases are shared with TRBD1. V gave up 7 bases and J gave up 5 bases; unmatched junction bases: 5. From germline, CDR1 is LNHDA and CDR2 SQIVND (reference sequence). The CDR3 is 13 residues long. The chain's CDR3 is CASTVTGEDTQYF. CDR3 coding DNA: TGTGCCAGTACGGTGACAGGGGAAGATACGCAGTATTTT. The full variable domain, in which reference TRBV19 and TRBJ2-3 provide the parts outside the CDR3, is DGGITQSPKYLFRKEGQNVTLSCEQNLNHDAMYWYRQDPGQGLRLIYYSQIVNDFQKGDIAEGYSVSREKKESFPLTVTSAQKNPTAFYLCASTVTGEDTQYFGPGTRLTVL.

This chain connects TRBV11-2 to TRBJ1-1; unclear D gene. Deletions cut 3 bases from V and 5 bases from J, with 7 bases between. Germline CDR1 reads SGHAT; CDR2 reads FQNNGV. The CDR3 loop spans 12 amino acids. The CDR3: CASSFAGTEAFF. The CDR3, as DNA: TGTGCCAGCAGCTTCGCCGGGACTGAAGCTTTCTTT.

The chain has TRBV27 and TRBJ2-7, with 7 bases fitting TRBD1. The CDR3 sequence is 13 residues long. Germline CDR1 is MNHEY and CDR2 is SMNVEV (reference sequence). After removal of 6 bases from V and 3 bases from J, the junction contained 5 bases not matched to a gene. CDR3 nucleotide sequence: TGTGCCAGCAGCCCGGGACAGATCTACGAGCAGTACTTC. Its protein is CASSPGQIYEQYF.

This chain links TRBV7-2 with TRBJ1-4, with TRBD1 matching over 7 bases. V was pared by 1 base and J by 8 bases, with 16 bases of the junction left unmatched. Germline CDR1 and CDR2: SGHTA and FQGNSA. The CDR3 has 18 amino acids. This chain's CDR3 is CASSLEGGGQGVREKLFF. DNA of the CDR3: TGTGCCAGCAGCTTAGAAGGCGGGGGGCAGGGGGTTCGGGAAAAACTGTTTTTT.

This chain uses TRBV29-1 with TRBJ2-6; the match to TRBD1 covers 10 bases. Germline CDR1 and CDR2: SQVTM and ANQGSEA. V was pared by 3 bases and J by 4 bases, with 3 bases of the junction left unmatched. The CDR3 has 15 amino acids. The CDR3 DNA sequence: TGCAGCGTTGAGGGACAGGGGTTAGGGGCCAACGTCCTGACTTTC. It translates to CSVEGQGLGANVLTF.

The V and J genes are TRBV9 and TRBJ2-2; the match to TRBD1 covers 7 bases. Trimming at V came to 3 bases and at J to 5 bases, leaving 1 base not matched to a gene. The CDR3 is 13 amino acids. CDR1 and CDR2 (germline): SGDLS, YYNGEE. The CDR3 region is CASSDRGTGELFF. The CDR3 DNA reads as TGTGCCAGCAGCGACAGGGGTACCGGGGAGCTGTTTTTT.